A single sample is the source of the 8 T cell receptor beta chains below, sequenced in a study of identical twins. TCRdb reprocessed the 5' RACE reads via MiXCR and lists one record per CDR3 protein. The data hold roughly 700,000 distinct CDR3 sequences, with 8% to 9% observed a single time. The sample was also reused in another study, on yellow fever vaccine responses in identical twins.

Sequenced input: PBMCs. The receptors were sampled from a young woman in good health.

This rearrangement joins TRBV29-1 to TRBJ2-3, with D perhaps TRBD2 (6 bases). V gave up 7 bases and J gave up 2 bases, with 10 bases separating them. CDR3 length: 12 amino acids. In germline, CDR1 is SQVTM, CDR2 ANQGSEA. In DNA form, the CDR3 reads TGCAGCGCATGGGACTTCACAGATACGCAGTATTTT. Translating gives CSAWDFTDTQYF.

The chain carries TRBV5-1 and TRBJ2-3, with D possibly matching TRBD1 (5 bases). Between the trimmed V and J ends, which lost 3 bases and 4 bases, there was a span of 15 bases. This CDR3 has 15 amino acids. CDR1 SGHRS and CDR2 YFSETQ come from the germline V gene. The CDR3 DNA reads TGCGCCAGCAGCTCAGATGGGGCAGGGTCAGATACGCAGTATTTT. This translates into CASSSDGAGSDTQYF.

In its sample, this clonotype was seen many times. Relative to the germline gene, one junction end is altered; a read error may explain this. V is TRBV7-2 and J is TRBJ2-7; D unresolved. Germline CDR1 reads SGHTA; CDR2 reads FQGNSA. The length of the CDR3 is 14 residues. The CDR3 loop is CASSLGSGSYEQYF. DNA for the CDR3: TGCGCCAGCAGCCTAGGTTCGGGTTCCTACGAGCAGTACTTC.

This clonotype was observed at least ten times. CDR3 nucleotides: TGTGCCAGCAGCTTAAGTAAGGGCACAGATACGCAGTATTTT. Its protein is CASSLSKGTDTQYF. The V call is TRBV7-9, the J call TRBJ2-3; D uncertain. The CDR3 contains 14 residues. CDR1 is SEHNR, CDR2 FQNEAQ, per germline (reference sequence). V dropped 2 bases and J dropped 1 base, with 7 bases sitting between them.

There are many counts of this clonotype. The chain employs TRBV5-1 and TRBJ2-2; tentatively, D is TRBD2 (5 bases). The CDR3 runs 16 residues. The germline V gene encodes CDR1 SGHRS and CDR2 YFSETQ. Trimming stripped 0 bases from V and 0 bases from J, with 9 bases between. CDR3 in DNA: TGCGCCAGCAGCTTGGGAGGGCGAGCGAACACCGGGGAGCTGTTTTTT. This codes for CASSLGGRANTGELFF. The full variable domain, completed using reference TRBV5-1 and TRBJ2-2, is KAGVTQTPRYLIKTRGQQVTLSCSPISGHRSVSWYQQTPGQGLQFLFEYFSETQRNKGNFPGRFSGRQFSNSRSEMNVSTLELGDSALYLCASSLGGRANTGELFFGEGSRLTVL.

In its sample, this clonotype was seen many times. The chain joins TRBV29-1 to TRBJ2-7, with 11 nucleotides matching TRBD2. Germline CDR1 is SQVTM and CDR2 is ANQGSEA. V lost 4 bases and J lost 2; bases outside the gene matches: 1. The CDR3 is 13 amino acids. CDR3 residues: CSVVAGGPYEQYF. The CDR3, as DNA: TGCAGCGTTGTAGCGGGAGGGCCCTACGAGCAGTACTTC.

The DNA for the CDR3 is TGCAGTGCTAGCGAAAAAAGGTACAATCAGCCCCAGCATTTT. Translation: CSASEKRYNQPQHF. This rearrangement joins TRBV20-1 to TRBJ1-5; D not resolved. Germline CDR1 DFQATT, CDR2 SNEGSKA (reference sequence). The CDR3 covers 14 residues. V lost 3 bases and J lost 3, with 12 bases in between.

J is TRBJ1-5 and V is TRBV6-2 or TRBV6-3, with D hard to call. V was cut by 4 bases and J by 4 bases, with 11 bases left in between. CDR1 is MNHEY, CDR2 SVGEGT, per germline. The CDR3 spans 14 residues. In DNA form, the CDR3 reads TGTGCCAGCAGTTTATTCCAGCAAAATCAGCCCCAGCATTTT. It codes for CASSLFQQNQPQHF.